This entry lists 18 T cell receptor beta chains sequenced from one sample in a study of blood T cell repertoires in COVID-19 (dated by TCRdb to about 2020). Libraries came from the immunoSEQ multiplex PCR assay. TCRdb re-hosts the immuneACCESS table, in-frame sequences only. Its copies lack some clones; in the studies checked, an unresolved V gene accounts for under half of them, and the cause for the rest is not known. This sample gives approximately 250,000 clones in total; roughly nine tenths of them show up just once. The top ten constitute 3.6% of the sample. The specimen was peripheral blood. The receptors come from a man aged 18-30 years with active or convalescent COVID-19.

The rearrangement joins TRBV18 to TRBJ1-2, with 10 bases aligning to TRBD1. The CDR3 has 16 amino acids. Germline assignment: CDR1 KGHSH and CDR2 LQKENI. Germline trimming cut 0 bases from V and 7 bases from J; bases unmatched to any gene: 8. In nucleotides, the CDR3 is TGTGCCAGCTCACCACCGGGGGGACAGGGGATCGTTGGCTACACCTTC. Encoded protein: CASSPPGGQGIVGYTF.

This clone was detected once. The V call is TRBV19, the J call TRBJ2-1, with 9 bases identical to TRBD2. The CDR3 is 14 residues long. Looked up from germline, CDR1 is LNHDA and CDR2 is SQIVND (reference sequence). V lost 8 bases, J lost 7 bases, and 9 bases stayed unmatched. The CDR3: CASWAGGPSNEQFF. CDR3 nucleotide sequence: TGTGCCAGTTGGGCGGGAGGGCCTAGTAATGAGCAGTTCTTC.

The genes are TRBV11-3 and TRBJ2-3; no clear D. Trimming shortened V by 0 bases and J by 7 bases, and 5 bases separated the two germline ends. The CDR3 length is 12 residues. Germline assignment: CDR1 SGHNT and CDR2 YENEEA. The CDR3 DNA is TGTGCCAGCAGCTTAGATTCTAATACGCAGTATTTT. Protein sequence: CASSLDSNTQYF.

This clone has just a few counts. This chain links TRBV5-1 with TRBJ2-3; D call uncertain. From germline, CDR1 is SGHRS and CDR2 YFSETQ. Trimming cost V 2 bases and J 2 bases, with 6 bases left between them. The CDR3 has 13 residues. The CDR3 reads CASSFTYTDTQYF. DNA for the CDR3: TGCGCCAGCAGCTTCACATACACAGATACGCAGTATTTT.

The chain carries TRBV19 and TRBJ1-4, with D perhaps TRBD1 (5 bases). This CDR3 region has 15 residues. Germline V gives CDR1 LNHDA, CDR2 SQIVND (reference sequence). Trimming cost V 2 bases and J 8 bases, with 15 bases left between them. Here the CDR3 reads CASSIRAAGEEKLFF. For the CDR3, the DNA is TGTGCCAGTAGTATAAGAGCGGCGGGGGAGGAAAAACTGTTTTTT.

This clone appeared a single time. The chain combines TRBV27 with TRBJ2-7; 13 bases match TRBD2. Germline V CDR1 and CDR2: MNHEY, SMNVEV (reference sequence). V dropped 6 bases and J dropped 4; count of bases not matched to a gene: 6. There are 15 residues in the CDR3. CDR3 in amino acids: CASRIGTSGIYEQYF. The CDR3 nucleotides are TGTGCCAGCAGGATCGGGACTAGCGGGATTTACGAGCAGTACTTC.

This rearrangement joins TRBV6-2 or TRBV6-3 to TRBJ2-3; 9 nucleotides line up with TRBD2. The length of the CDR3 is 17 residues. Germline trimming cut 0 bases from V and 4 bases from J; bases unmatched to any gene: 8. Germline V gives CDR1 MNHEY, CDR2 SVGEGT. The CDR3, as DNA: TGTGCCAGCAGTTACTCGAGTCACGCGGGGGGGTCAGATACGCAGTATTTT. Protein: CASSYSSHAGGSDTQYF.

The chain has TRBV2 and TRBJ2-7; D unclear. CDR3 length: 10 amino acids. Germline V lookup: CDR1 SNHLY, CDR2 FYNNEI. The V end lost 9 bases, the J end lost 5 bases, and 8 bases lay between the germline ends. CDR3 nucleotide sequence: TGTGCCAGGGAGCGACACGAGCAGTACTTC. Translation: CARERHEQYF.

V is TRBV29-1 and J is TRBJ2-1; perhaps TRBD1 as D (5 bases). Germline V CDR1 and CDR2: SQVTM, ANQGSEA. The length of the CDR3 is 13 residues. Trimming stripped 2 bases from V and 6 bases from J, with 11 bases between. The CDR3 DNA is TGCAGCGTTGAAATGGGGCTAGGCAATGAGCAGTTCTTC. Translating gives CSVEMGLGNEQFF.

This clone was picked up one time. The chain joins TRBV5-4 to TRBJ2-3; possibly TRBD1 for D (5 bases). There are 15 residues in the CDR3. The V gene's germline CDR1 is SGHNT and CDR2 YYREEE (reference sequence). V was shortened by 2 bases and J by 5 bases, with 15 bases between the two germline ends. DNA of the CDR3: TGTGCCAGCAGCTTCCAAGGGGTGACGGAAGATACGCAGTATTTT. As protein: CASSFQGVTEDTQYF. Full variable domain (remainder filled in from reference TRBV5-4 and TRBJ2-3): ETGVTQSPTHLIKTRGQQVTLRCSSQSGHNTVSWYQQALGQGPQFIFQYYREEENGRGNFPPRFSGLQFPNYSSELNVNALELDDSALYLCASSFQGVTEDTQYFGPGTRLTVL.

In nucleotides, the CDR3 is TGTGCCAGCAGCTTGTGGTCGGGCACAGATACGCAGTATTTT. Its protein product is CASSLWSGTDTQYF. The chain recombines TRBV5-4 with TRBJ2-3; D ambiguous. The CDR3 consists of 14 residues. V was clipped by 1 base and J by 1 base, with 7 bases between them. Germline assignment: CDR1 SGHNT and CDR2 YYREEE (reference sequence).

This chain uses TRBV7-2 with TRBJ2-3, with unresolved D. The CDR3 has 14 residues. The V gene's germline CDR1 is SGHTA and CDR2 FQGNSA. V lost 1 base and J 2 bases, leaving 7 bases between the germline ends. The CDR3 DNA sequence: TGTGCCAGCAGCTTAGGTTACTTCACAGATACGCAGTATTTT. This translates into CASSLGYFTDTQYF. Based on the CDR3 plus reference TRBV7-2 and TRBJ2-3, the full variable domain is GAGVSQSPSNKVTEKGKDVELRCDPISGHTALYWYRQSLGQGLEFLIYFQGNSAPDKSGLPSDRFSAERTGGSVSTLTIQRTQQEDSAVYLCASSLGYFTDTQYFGPGTRLTVL.

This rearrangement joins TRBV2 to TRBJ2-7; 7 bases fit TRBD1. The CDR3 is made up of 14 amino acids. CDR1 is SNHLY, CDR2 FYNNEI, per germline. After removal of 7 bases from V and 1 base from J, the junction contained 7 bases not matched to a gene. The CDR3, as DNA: TGTGCCAGCAACCCACAGGGGCCGTCCTACGAGCAGTACTTC. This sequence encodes CASNPQGPSYEQYF.

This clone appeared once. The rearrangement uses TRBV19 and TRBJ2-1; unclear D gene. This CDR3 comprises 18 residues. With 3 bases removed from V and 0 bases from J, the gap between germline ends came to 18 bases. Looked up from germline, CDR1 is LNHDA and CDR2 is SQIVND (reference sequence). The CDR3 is CASSIAARIKNSYNEQFF. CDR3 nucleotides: TGTGCCAGTAGTATTGCGGCTCGCATTAAAAACTCCTACAATGAGCAGTTCTTC.

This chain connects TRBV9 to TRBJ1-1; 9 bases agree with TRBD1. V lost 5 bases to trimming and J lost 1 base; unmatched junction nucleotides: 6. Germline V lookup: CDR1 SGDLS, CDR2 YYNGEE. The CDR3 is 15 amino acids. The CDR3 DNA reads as TGTGCCAGCAGGGAGGGGGGACAGGGGAACACTGAAGCTTTCTTT. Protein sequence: CASREGGQGNTEAFF.

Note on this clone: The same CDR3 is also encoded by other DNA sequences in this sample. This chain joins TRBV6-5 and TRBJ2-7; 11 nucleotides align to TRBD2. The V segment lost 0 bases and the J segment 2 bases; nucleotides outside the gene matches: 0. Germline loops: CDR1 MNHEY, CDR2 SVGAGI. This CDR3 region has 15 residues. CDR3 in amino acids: CASSYSSGRAYEQYF. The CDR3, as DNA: TGTGCCAGCAGTTACTCTAGCGGGAGGGCCTACGAGCAGTACTTC.

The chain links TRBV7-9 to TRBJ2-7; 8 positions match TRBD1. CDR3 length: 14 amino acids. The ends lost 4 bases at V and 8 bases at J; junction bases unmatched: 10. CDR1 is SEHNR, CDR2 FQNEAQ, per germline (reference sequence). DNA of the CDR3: TGTGCCAGCAGCTCCGAGACAGGGGTTGCGAAGCAGTACTTC. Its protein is CASSSETGVAKQYF.

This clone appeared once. The DNA for the CDR3 is TGCAGCGTTGCAGGGACAGCCGGGGAAAACTACGAGCAGTACTTC. This encodes CSVAGTAGENYEQYF. The chain has TRBV29-1 and TRBJ2-7, with 7 bases identical to TRBD1. V lost 4 bases to trimming and J lost 3 bases; unmatched junction nucleotides: 12. Germline-derived CDR1 and CDR2 are SQVTM and ANQGSEA. CDR3 length: 15 amino acids.